This T cell receptor (beta chain) was recorded in a study of T-cell memory formation after mild COVID-19. The junction had 4 bases not matched to a gene; V was cut back by 6 bases and J by 2 bases. The CDR3 is 16 amino acids. TCRdb independently ran MiXCR on the 5' RACE reads; one entry per CDR3 protein. The data show about half a million distinct CDR3 sequences, with about 20% seen just once and 10% to 15% held by the top ten. This clonotype has only a few counts. The rearrangement uses TRBV12-3 or TRBV12-4 and TRBJ2-1, with 13 positions matching TRBD2. The TCR comes from an adult woman who had mild COVID-19 (a few samples of this study predate the infection). Cell type and time point are not known. Sequenced input: PBMCs or a T cell subset sorted from them (not recorded which). CDR3 sequence: CASSRTSGGPYNEQFF. The CDR3 region has the DNA TGTGCCAGCAGCCGGACTAGCGGGGGCCCCTACAATGAGCAGTTCTTC.